Below, 14 T cell receptor beta chains from the same sample are listed, as sequenced in a study of CD8 T cells in Susac syndrome. It was with random hexamers that 0.5 to 1 ug RNA was reverse transcribed. TCRdb reprocessed the immunoSEQ multiplex PCR reads with MiXCR, giving one entry per CDR3 protein. Counted here are roughly 160,000 distinct CDR3 sequences, approximately 95% occurring once; the ten biggest clones make up less than 0.15%. Sequencing used CD4+ T cells from PBMCs. These TCRs come from a human donor with Susac syndrome.

This rearrangement joins TRBV20-1 to TRBJ1-1; D unresolved. The V and J ends lost 4 bases and 4 bases respectively, with 13 bases between them. The CDR3 spans 13 residues. Germline values: CDR1 DFQATT, CDR2 SNEGSKA (reference sequence). The DNA for the CDR3 is TGCAGTGCTAATACAAGGCCGGCCACTGAAGCTTTCTTT. Protein product: CSANTRPATEAFF.

The rearrangement links TRBV7-6 to TRBJ2-2; D gene uncertain. V lost 0 bases, J lost 6 bases, and 8 bases lay in between. Germline values: CDR1 SGHVS, CDR2 FNYEAQ. This CDR3 region has 14 residues. The CDR3 loop reads CASSLAEGPGELFF. For the CDR3, the DNA is TGTGCCAGCAGCTTAGCAGAAGGCCCCGGGGAGCTGTTTTTT.

This clonotype appeared once. The chain recombines TRBV27 with TRBJ2-6; D gene uncertain. The V and J ends lost 10 bases and 4 bases respectively, with 17 bases between them. This CDR3 comprises 15 residues. The germline V gene encodes CDR1 MNHEY and CDR2 SMNVEV (reference sequence). The CDR3 coding sequence is TGTGCCAACTATCCGGGTGGGGTCGGGGCCAACGTCCTGACTTTC. This sequence encodes CANYPGGVGANVLTF.

In nucleotides, the CDR3 is TGTGCCTGGAGGGACGCCAGCTCCTACGAGCAGTACTTC. Protein: CAWRDASSYEQYF. The V gene is TRBV30, the J gene TRBJ2-7, with no clear D. V was clipped by 3 bases and J by 0 bases, with 9 bases between them. CDR1 and CDR2 (germline): GTSNPN, SVGIG (reference sequence). This CDR3 spans 13 amino acids. Together with reference TRBV30 and TRBJ2-7, the CDR3 gives the full variable domain: SQTIHQWPATLVQPVGSPLSLECTVEGTSNPNLYWYRQAAGRGLQLLFYSVGIGQISSEVPQNLSASRPQDRQFILSSKKLLLSDSGFYLCAWRDASSYEQYFGPGTRLTVT.

The rearrangement joins TRBV15 to TRBJ1-1, with 8 bases lining up with TRBD1. Germline V gene data show CDR1 as LNHNV and CDR2 as YYDKDF (reference sequence). V lost 4 bases and J lost 1; bases outside the gene matches: 8. The CDR3 runs to 16 residues. The CDR3 here is CATSIGRGTGNTEAFF. CDR3 bases: TGTGCCACCAGCATCGGACGAGGGACAGGGAACACTGAAGCTTTCTTT.

The rearrangement joins TRBV9 to TRBJ2-5; 9 bases are shared with TRBD2. J lost 5 bases, V lost 4 bases, and 9 bases had no gene match. Germline V gene sequence: CDR1 SGDLS, CDR2 YYNGEE. This CDR3 comprises 15 residues. CDR3 residues: CASSPSRTSVETQYF. DNA of the CDR3: TGTGCCAGCAGCCCGAGCAGGACTAGCGTGGAGACCCAGTACTTC.

This chain uses TRBV30 with TRBJ2-5; possible D gene TRBD1, 5 bases. CDR1 and CDR2 from the germline V gene are GTSNPN and SVGIG (reference sequence). Trimming pared 2 bases from V and 1 base from J, leaving 8 bases between. The CDR3 contains 13 residues. CDR3 sequence: CAWSRQIQETQYF. DNA of the CDR3: TGTGCCTGGAGTAGACAGATCCAAGAGACCCAGTACTTC.

CDR3 nucleotide sequence: TGTGCCTGGAGTGGGACAGGGAGATTCTACGAGCAGTACTTC. Protein sequence: CAWSGTGRFYEQYF. The chain employs TRBV30 and TRBJ2-7, with 8 nucleotides matching TRBD1. Germline loops: CDR1 GTSNPN, CDR2 SVGIG (reference sequence). CDR3 length: 14 amino acids. Trimming removed 1 base from V and 3 bases from J; junction bases left unmatched: 5.

V and J are TRBV4-2 and TRBJ2-1, with 11 bases lining up with TRBD2. The CDR3 length is 15 residues. From germline, CDR1 is LGHNA and CDR2 YNFKEQ. With 4 bases clipped from V and 5 bases from J, the junction kept 4 bases outside the gene matches. Written as DNA, the CDR3 is TGTGCCAGCAGCCCTACTAGCGGGGGCCACAATGAGCAGTTCTTC. It encodes CASSPTSGGHNEQFF.

In its sample, this clonotype was seen once. The V gene is TRBV30, the J gene TRBJ1-1; 8 bases line up with TRBD1. This CDR3 is built from 13 residues. Germline V CDR1 and CDR2: GTSNPN, SVGIG (reference sequence). V lost 5 bases and J lost 7; bases outside the gene matches: 9. In DNA form, the CDR3 reads TGTGCCTGGGTTGGGCAGGGGGCAATTGAAGCTTTCTTT. Its translation: CAWVGQGAIEAFF.

The chain combines TRBV27 with TRBJ1-2; maybe TRBD1 (6 bases). Germline lookup yields CDR1 MNHEY and CDR2 SMNVEV (reference sequence). The CDR3 sequence is 12 residues long. With 7 bases removed from V and 7 bases from J, the gap between germline ends came to 13 bases. The CDR3, as DNA: TGTGCCAGCAAGGGGGGCTCCTTTGGCTACACCTTC. Protein: CASKGGSFGYTF.

This chain joins TRBV20-1 and TRBJ2-4; weak D call: TRBD1 (7 bases). Germline values: CDR1 DFQATT, CDR2 SNEGSKA (reference sequence). The CDR3 is made up of 17 amino acids. The V gene lost 1 base and the J gene lost 0 bases, with 16 bases spanning the gap. The CDR3 DNA reads as TGCAGTGCTAGAGGCCGCGGGACAGCTAGAGCCAAAAACATTCAGTACTTC. Its translation: CSARGRGTARAKNIQYF.

The V and J genes are TRBV2 and TRBJ1-5; possibly TRBD1 for D (5 bases). Germline-derived CDR1 and CDR2 are SNHLY and FYNNEI. V was trimmed by 8 bases and J by 3 bases, leaving 14 bases between them. The CDR3 totals 14 residues. CDR3 loop: CASRDGLLNQPQHF. Here the CDR3 DNA reads TGTGCCAGCCGGGACGGATTACTCAATCAGCCCCAGCATTTT.

The rearrangement links TRBV5-1 to TRBJ2-5, with D perhaps given as TRBD1 or TRBD2 (7 bases each). The CDR3 is made up of 15 amino acids. CDR1 and CDR2 from the germline V gene are SGHRS and YFSETQ. V was shortened by 0 bases and J by 5 bases, with 14 bases between the two germline ends. The CDR3 sequence: CASSLGDREGETQYF. The CDR3 nucleotides read TGCGCCAGCAGCTTGGGCGACAGGGAGGGGGAGACCCAGTACTTC.